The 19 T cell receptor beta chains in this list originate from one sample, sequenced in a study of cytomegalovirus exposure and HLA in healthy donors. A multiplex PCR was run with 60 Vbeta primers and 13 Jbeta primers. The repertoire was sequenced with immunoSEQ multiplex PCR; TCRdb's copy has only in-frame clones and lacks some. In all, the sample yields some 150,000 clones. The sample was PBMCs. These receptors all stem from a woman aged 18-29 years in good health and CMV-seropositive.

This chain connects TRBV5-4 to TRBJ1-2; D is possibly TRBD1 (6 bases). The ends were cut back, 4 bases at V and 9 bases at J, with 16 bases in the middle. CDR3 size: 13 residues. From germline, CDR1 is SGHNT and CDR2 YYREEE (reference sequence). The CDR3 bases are TGTGCCAGCAGCCCGGAACGAGGGGGAAGCTACACCTTC. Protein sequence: CASSPERGGSYTF.

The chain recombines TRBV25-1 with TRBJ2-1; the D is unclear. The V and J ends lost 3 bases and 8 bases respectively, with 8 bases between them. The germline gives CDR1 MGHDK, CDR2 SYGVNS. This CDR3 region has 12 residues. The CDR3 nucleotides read TGTGCCAGCAGTGACCGGGTAGATGAGCAGTTCTTC. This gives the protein CASSDRVDEQFF.

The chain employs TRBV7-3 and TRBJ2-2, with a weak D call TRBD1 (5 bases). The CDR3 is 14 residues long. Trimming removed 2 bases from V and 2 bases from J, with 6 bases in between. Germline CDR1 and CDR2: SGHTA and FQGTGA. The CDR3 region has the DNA TGTGCCAGCAGCTTAGGGGCAAACACCGGGGAGCTGTTTTTT. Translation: CASSLGANTGELFF. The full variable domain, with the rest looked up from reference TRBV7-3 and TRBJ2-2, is GAGVSQTPSNKVTEKGKYVELRCDPISGHTALYWYRQSLGQGPEFLIYFQGTGAADDSGLPNDRFFAVRPEGSVSTLKIQRTERGDSAVYLCASSLGANTGELFFGEGSRLTVL.

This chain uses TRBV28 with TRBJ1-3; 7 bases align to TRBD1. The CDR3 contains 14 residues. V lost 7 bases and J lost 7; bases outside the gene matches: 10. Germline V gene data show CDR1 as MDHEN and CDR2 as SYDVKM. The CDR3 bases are TGTGCCAGCACTCCCTCTTACAGGGGTAACACCATATATTTT. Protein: CASTPSYRGNTIYF.

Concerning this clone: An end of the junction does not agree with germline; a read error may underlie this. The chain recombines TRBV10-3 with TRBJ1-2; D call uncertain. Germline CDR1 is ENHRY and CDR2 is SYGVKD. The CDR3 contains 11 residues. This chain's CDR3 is CAIRSEGGYAF. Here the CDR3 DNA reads TGTGCCATCAGGTCCGAGGGAGGCTACGCCTTC.

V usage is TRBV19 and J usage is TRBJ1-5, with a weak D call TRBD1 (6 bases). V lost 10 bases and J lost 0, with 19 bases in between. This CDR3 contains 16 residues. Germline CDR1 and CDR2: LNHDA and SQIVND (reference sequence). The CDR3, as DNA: TGTGCCACCAAGGGGGGGCAATGGAATAGCAATCAGCCCCAGCATTTT. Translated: CATKGGQWNSNQPQHF.

CDR3 sequence (DNA): TGTGCCACCAGGAGAACCGATCGGGTCTTCGAGCAGTACTTC. This sequence encodes CATRRTDRVFEQYF. The chain carries TRBV6-1 and TRBJ2-7, with D hard to call. CDR1 and CDR2 from the germline V gene are MNHNS and SASEGT. Trimming removed 10 bases from V and 6 bases from J, with 22 bases in between. CDR3 length: 14 residues.

The CDR3 nucleotides are TGTGCCAGCTCACCTGCTAGCGGAAGCAATGAGCAGTTCTTC. This encodes CASSPASGSNEQFF. The chain has TRBV18 and TRBJ2-1; TRBD2 agrees at 7 bases. The CDR3 contains 14 residues. Trimming removed 3 bases from V and 6 bases from J; junction bases left unmatched: 5. Looked up from germline, CDR1 is KGHSH and CDR2 is LQKENI.

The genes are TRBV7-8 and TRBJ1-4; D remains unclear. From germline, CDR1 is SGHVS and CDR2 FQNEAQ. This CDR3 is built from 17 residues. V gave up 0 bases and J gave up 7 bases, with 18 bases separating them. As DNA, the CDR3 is TGTGCCAGCAGCTTAGCAATTGGGAGCAGTGGTGGTGAAAAACTGTTTTTT. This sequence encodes CASSLAIGSSGGEKLFF.

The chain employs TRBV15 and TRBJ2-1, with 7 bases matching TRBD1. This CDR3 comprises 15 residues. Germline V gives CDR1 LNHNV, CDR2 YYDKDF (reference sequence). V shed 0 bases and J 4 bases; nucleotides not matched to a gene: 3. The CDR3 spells CATSRDWDRYNEQFF. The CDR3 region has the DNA TGTGCCACCAGCAGAGATTGGGACAGATACAATGAGCAGTTCTTC.

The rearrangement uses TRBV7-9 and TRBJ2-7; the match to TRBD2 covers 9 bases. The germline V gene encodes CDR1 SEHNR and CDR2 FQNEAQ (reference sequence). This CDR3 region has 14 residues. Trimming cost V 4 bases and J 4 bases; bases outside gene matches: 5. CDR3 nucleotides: TGTGCCAGCAGCTCTAGCGGGGTTGGTTACGAGCAGTACTTC. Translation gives CASSSSGVGYEQYF.

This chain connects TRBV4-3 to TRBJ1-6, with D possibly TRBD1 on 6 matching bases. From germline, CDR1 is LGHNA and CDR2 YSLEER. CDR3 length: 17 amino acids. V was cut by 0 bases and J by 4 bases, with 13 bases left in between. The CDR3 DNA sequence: TGCGCCAGCAGCCAAGATTGGACAGTTACATATAATTCACCCCTCCACTTT. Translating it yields CASSQDWTVTYNSPLHF.

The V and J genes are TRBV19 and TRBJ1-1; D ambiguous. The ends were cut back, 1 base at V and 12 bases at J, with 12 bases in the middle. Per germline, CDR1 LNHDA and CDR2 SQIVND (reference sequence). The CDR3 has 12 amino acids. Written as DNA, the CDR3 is TGTGCCAGTAGTATAGGCCGGTTCGGGACTTTCTTT. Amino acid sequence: CASSIGRFGTFF. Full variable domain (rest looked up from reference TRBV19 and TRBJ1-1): DGGITQSPKYLFRKEGQNVTLSCEQNLNHDAMYWYRQDPGQGLRLIYYSQIVNDFQKGDIAEGYSVSREKKESFPLTVTSAQKNPTAFYLCASSIGRFGTFFGQGTRLTVV.

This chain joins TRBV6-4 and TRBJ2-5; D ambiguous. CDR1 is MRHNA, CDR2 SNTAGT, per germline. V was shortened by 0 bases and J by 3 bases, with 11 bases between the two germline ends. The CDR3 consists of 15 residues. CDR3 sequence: CASSDSAVEKETQYF. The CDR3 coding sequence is TGTGCCAGCAGTGACTCGGCGGTGGAAAAAGAGACCCAGTACTTC.

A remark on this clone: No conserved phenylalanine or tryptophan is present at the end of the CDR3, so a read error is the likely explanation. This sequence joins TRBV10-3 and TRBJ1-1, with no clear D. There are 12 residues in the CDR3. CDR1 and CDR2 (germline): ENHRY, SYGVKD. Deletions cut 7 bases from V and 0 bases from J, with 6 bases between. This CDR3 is CAINGVNTEAFL. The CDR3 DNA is TGTGCCATCAACGGGGTGAACACTGAAGCTTTCCTT.

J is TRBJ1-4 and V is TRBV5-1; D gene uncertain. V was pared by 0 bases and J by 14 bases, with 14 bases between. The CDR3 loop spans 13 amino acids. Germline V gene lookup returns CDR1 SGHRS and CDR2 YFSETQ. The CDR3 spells CASSLDPGPDLFF. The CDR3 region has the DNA TGCGCCAGCAGCTTGGATCCGGGTCCGGATCTGTTTTTT.

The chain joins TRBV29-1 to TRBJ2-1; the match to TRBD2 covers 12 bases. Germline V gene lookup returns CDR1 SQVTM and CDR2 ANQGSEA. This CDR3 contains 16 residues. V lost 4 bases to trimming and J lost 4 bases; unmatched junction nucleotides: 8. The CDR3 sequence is CSVVPSGRAEYNEQFF. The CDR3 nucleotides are TGCAGCGTTGTTCCTAGCGGGAGGGCAGAGTACAATGAGCAGTTCTTC.

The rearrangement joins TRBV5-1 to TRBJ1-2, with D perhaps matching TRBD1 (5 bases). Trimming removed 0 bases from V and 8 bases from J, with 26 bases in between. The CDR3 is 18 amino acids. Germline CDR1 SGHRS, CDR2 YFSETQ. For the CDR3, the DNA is TGCGCCAGCAGCTTGGACGGGTCGGGACTCAGGCTCAATGGAGGCTACACCTTC. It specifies CASSLDGSGLRLNGGYTF.

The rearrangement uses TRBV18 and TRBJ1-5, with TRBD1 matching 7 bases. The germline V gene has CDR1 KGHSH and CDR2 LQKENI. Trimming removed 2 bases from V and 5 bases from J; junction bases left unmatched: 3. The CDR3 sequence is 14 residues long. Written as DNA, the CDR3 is TGTGCCAGCTCACCAAGCACAGGGGATCAGCCCCAGCATTTT. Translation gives CASSPSTGDQPQHF.